This entry lists 24 T cell receptor beta chains sequenced from one sample in a study of shared clonotypes between healthy human individuals (dated by TCRdb to about 2020). Receptor libraries were prepared by the immunoSEQ multiplex PCR assay. TCRdb took over this immuneACCESS table, retaining in-frame rearrangements with V and J assigned. Such tables are incomplete; in checked studies, under half of the missing clones stem from an unresolved V gene, and the remainder is unexplained. This sample lists some 2,400,000 clones; more than 90% were detected once. Jointly, the top ten make up 0.13% of the sample. Material for sequencing was naive CD4+ T cells sorted from blood. The label giving this sample's cell subset or site can be read as: CD45RA+ positively selected. These receptors all come from a man younger than 30 in good health.

This chain joins TRBV10-3 and TRBJ2-2, with D uncertain. The CDR3 has 12 residues. V lost 3 bases, J lost 4 bases, and 3 bases lay in between. Germline V gives CDR1 ENHRY, CDR2 SYGVKD. CDR3 sequence: CAISEFTGELFF. The DNA of the CDR3 is TGTGCCATCAGTGAATTCACCGGGGAGCTGTTTTTT.

V is TRBV30 and J is TRBJ1-2, with TRBD1 as a possible D gene (5 bases). The V end lost 0 bases, the J end lost 4 bases, and 9 bases lay between the germline ends. CDR1 and CDR2 from the germline V gene are GTSNPN and SVGIG (reference sequence). This CDR3 is 13 amino acids long. DNA for the CDR3: TGTGCCTGGAGTGTACAGGTCGGCTATGGCTACACCTTC. Translated: CAWSVQVGYGYTF.

The chain links TRBV5-8 to TRBJ1-5; D perhaps matches TRBD1 (6 bases). Germline lookup yields CDR1 SGHTS and CDR2 YDEGEE. V was cut by 0 bases and J by 6 bases, with 10 bases left in between. This CDR3 spans 14 amino acids. The CDR3 protein is CASSLEGTSQPQHF. CDR3 nucleotide sequence: TGTGCCAGCAGCTTGGAGGGGACAAGTCAGCCCCAGCATTTT.

CDR3 sequence: CAWTGRGRNYGYTF. Written as DNA, the CDR3 is TGTGCCTGGACTGGCAGGGGGCGCAACTATGGCTACACCTTC. The genes are TRBV30 and TRBJ1-2; 8 nucleotides agree with TRBD1. The CDR3 is made up of 14 amino acids. V was clipped by 4 bases and J by 2 bases; unmatched bases: 6. The germline V gene has CDR1 GTSNPN and CDR2 SVGIG (reference sequence).

The chain links TRBV27 to TRBJ2-7, with a tentative D call TRBD1 (6 bases). V gave up 5 bases and J gave up 0 bases, with 8 bases separating them. The germline V gene encodes CDR1 MNHEY and CDR2 SMNVEV (reference sequence). The CDR3 has 13 residues. CDR3 loop: CASSMTGSYEQYF. CDR3 DNA sequence: TGTGCCAGCAGTATGACAGGCTCCTACGAGCAGTACTTC.

The gene calls are TRBV5-6 and TRBJ1-2; D not certain. Germline values: CDR1 SGHDT, CDR2 YYEEEE. V shed 0 bases and J shed 14 bases, with 14 bases lying between them. This CDR3 is built from 12 residues. The CDR3 nucleotides are TGTGCCAGCAGCTTGGTAGGGCAGATCCTGACCTTC. Translation gives CASSLVGQILTF.

The rearrangement joins TRBV5-1 to TRBJ2-1, with 8 bases that match TRBD1. The CDR3 is 15 amino acids. With V trimmed by 4 bases and J by 10 bases, 13 bases remained unmatched. Germline V lookup: CDR1 SGHRS, CDR2 YFSETQ. CDR3 amino acids: CASSTSGGVGREQFF. The CDR3 DNA reads TGCGCCAGCAGCACCTCAGGGGGCGTTGGGAGGGAGCAGTTCTTC.

The rearrangement joins TRBV25-1 to TRBJ1-1, with D maybe TRBD1 (5 bases). Germline CDR1 is MGHDK and CDR2 is SYGVNS. The germline V and J ends were trimmed by 8 bases and 4 bases, with 17 bases remaining between them. CDR3 length: 14 amino acids. CDR3 in DNA: TGTGCCAGCGGACCCGGGACCGCCCCCACTGAAGCTTTCTTT. Its translation is CASGPGTAPTEAFF.

This rearrangement joins TRBV30 to TRBJ1-4; a weak D match, TRBD1 (5 bases). Trimming left V 0 bases short and J 7 bases short, with 15 bases between. Germline V gene data show CDR1 as GTSNPN and CDR2 as SVGIG (reference sequence). This CDR3 is built from 15 residues. CDR3 loop: CAWSVGQKTGEKLFF. The CDR3 nucleotides read TGTGCCTGGAGTGTGGGGCAGAAAACGGGTGAAAAACTGTTTTTT.

The CDR3 here is CASSFGQGGVNYGYTF. CDR3 in DNA: TGTGCCAGCAGCTTTGGCCAGGGAGGGGTTAACTATGGCTACACCTTC. The chain links TRBV5-6 to TRBJ1-2, with TRBD1 as a possible D gene (5 bases). Deletions cut 2 bases from V and 1 base from J, with 15 bases between. The CDR3 runs 16 residues. Germline V gene lookup returns CDR1 SGHDT and CDR2 YYEEEE.

The chain uses TRBV7-9 and TRBJ2-1, with 7 nucleotides matching TRBD2. CDR3 length equals 11 residues. Germline assignment: CDR1 SEHNR and CDR2 FQNEAQ (reference sequence). J was trimmed by 14 bases and V by 8 bases; bases with no gene match: 9. CDR3 nucleotide sequence: TGTGCCAGCGGTACAGGTGGGGGGGAGTTCTTC. This codes for CASGTGGGEFF. The full variable domain, completed using reference TRBV7-9 and TRBJ2-1, is DTGVSQNPRHKITKRGQNVTFRCDPISEHNRLYWYRQTLGQGPEFLTYFQNEAQLEKSRLLSDRFSAERPKGSFSTLEIQRTEQGDSAMYLCASGTGGGEFFGPGTRLTVL.

This chain uses TRBV28 with TRBJ2-6; the match to TRBD1 covers 10 bases. CDR3 length: 19 residues. Germline loops: CDR1 MDHEN, CDR2 SYDVKM. The trim removed 2 bases at V and 0 bases at J, leaving 7 bases unmatched. CDR3 protein: CASSLDRGLLGSGANVLTF. CDR3 DNA: TGTGCCAGCAGTTTAGACAGGGGGCTTTTGGGCTCTGGGGCCAACGTCCTGACTTTC.

The chain is built from TRBV14 and TRBJ2-7, with 9 bases identical to TRBD1. This CDR3 has 15 residues. V was clipped by 5 bases and J by 2 bases; unmatched bases: 7. Germline values: CDR1 SGHDN, CDR2 FVKESK. CDR3 in DNA: TGTGCCAGCAGCATTACCGGGACAGGGACCTACGAGCAGTACTTC. This translates into CASSITGTGTYEQYF.

The chain is built from TRBV19 and TRBJ1-2, with a possible D match to TRBD1 (6 bases). Looked up from germline, CDR1 is LNHDA and CDR2 is SQIVND (reference sequence). Trimming took off 3 bases at V and 9 bases at J, with 20 bases between the two ends. The CDR3 is made up of 15 amino acids. CDR3 loop: CASSIPLGQIRSYTF. The CDR3 bases are TGTGCCAGTAGTATTCCCCTCGGACAGATTCGGAGCTACACCTTC.

The V call is TRBV18, the J call TRBJ2-1; D not resolved. V was cut by 2 bases and J by 9 bases, with 8 bases left in between. The germline CDR1 and CDR2 sequences are KGHSH and LQKENI. The CDR3 sequence is 12 residues long. The CDR3 is CASSPSLGEQFF. The CDR3 region has the DNA TGTGCCAGCTCACCAAGTTTGGGTGAGCAGTTCTTC.

V and J are TRBV9 and TRBJ1-6; D is perhaps TRBD1 (5 bases). There are 15 residues in the CDR3. V was shortened by 1 base and J by 5 bases, with 10 bases between the two germline ends. Looked up from germline, CDR1 is SGDLS and CDR2 is YYNGEE. The CDR3 region has the DNA TGTGCCAGCAGCGTACGTCAGGGAGATAATTCACCCCTCCACTTT. This sequence encodes CASSVRQGDNSPLHF.

As to this clone: The same CDR3 is also encoded by other DNA sequences in this sample. J is TRBJ2-7 and V is TRBV5-4; 12 positions match TRBD2. The CDR3 sequence is 15 residues long. Germline V gene sequence: CDR1 SGHNT, CDR2 YYREEE (reference sequence). After removal of 0 bases from V and 3 bases from J, the junction contained 1 base not matched to a gene. The CDR3 loop reads CASSLGLAGVYEQYF. The CDR3 nucleotides are TGTGCCAGCAGCTTGGGACTAGCGGGGGTCTACGAGCAGTACTTC.

The chain links TRBV12-5 to TRBJ2-7; TRBD1 agrees at 7 bases. J lost 0 bases, V lost 5 bases, and 7 bases had no gene match. Germline lookup yields CDR1 LGHNT and CDR2 FRNRAP. The CDR3 is 15 amino acids. The CDR3 DNA is TGTGCTAGTGGTGCCCCCGGGACAGACTCCTACGAGCAGTACTTC. This codes for CASGAPGTDSYEQYF.

V is TRBV2 and J is TRBJ2-5; 12 bases line up with TRBD2. The trim removed 7 bases at V and 0 bases at J, leaving 3 bases unmatched. This CDR3 region has 15 residues. Per the germline V gene, CDR1 is SNHLY and CDR2 is FYNNEI. The CDR3 coding sequence is TGTGCCAGCAAACGGACTAGCGGGGACCAAGAGACCCAGTACTTC. Translation gives CASKRTSGDQETQYF.

V usage is TRBV10-3 and J usage is TRBJ2-5, with TRBD2 as a possible D gene (5 bases). V was pared by 7 bases and J by 3 bases, with 12 bases between. CDR3 size: 13 residues. Looked up from germline, CDR1 is ENHRY and CDR2 is SYGVKD. The CDR3 DNA reads TGTGCCATCACCGGTAGCGAAAAAGAGACCCAGTACTTC. Protein sequence: CAITGSEKETQYF.

The CDR3 loop reads CASLPRSPVTEAFF. The CDR3 DNA reads TGTGCCAGCCTTCCGCGATCGCCCGTCACTGAAGCTTTCTTT. The rearrangement links TRBV18 to TRBJ1-1, with no clear D. Per the germline V gene, CDR1 is KGHSH and CDR2 is LQKENI. The CDR3 has 14 amino acids. The V end lost 8 bases, the J end lost 4 bases, and 17 bases lay between the germline ends.

This rearrangement joins TRBV5-6 to TRBJ2-1, with D perhaps matching TRBD1 (5 bases). CDR3 length: 14 amino acids. Germline CDR1 and CDR2: SGHDT and YYEEEE. The V end was cut by 4 bases, the J end by 3 bases, with 11 bases between. The CDR3 loop is CASSDRNNYNEQFF. DNA of the CDR3: TGTGCCAGCAGCGACAGAAATAACTACAATGAGCAGTTCTTC.

The CDR3 DNA follows: TGCGCCAGCAGCCCTACTAGCGGCCAACCGACAGATACGCAGTATTTT. Translated, it gives CASSPTSGQPTDTQYF. The V call is TRBV5-1, the J call TRBJ2-3; 8 nucleotides agree with TRBD2. There are 16 residues in the CDR3. V lost 4 bases, J lost 3 bases, and 10 bases stayed unmatched. The germline V gene encodes CDR1 SGHRS and CDR2 YFSETQ.

V gene TRBV10-1 combines with J gene TRBJ2-7; 11 nucleotides align to TRBD2. Looked up from germline, CDR1 is WNHNN and CDR2 is SYGVQD (reference sequence). The CDR3 has 17 residues. V lost 6 bases, J lost 1 base, and 11 bases stayed unmatched. CDR3 bases: TGCGCCAGCAGCCGCGGACCCGGGACTAGCGGTTCCTACGAGCAGTACTTC. Amino acid sequence: CASSRGPGTSGSYEQYF.